This TCR beta chain was captured by sequencing in a study of blood T cell repertoires in COVID-19. Study-wide context: Collection of acute and convalescent COVID-19 samples took place in the United States, Italy and Spain. Sources were T cells, B-cell-depleted T cells, or PBMCs; the material itself was cDNA or gDNA.

Under the authors' procedure: Amplification with reference gene primers provided the estimates of nucleated cell counts. TCRdb's table, derived via immunoSEQ multiplex PCR, lists solely in-frame clones and lacks some. V, J and clone size are those of that table, while D and trimming were read from the DNA. The repertoire holds roughly 69,000 clones, roughly 80% seen once, with 3.5% to 4% in the top ten. The CDR3 consists of 14 residues. The V gene lost 4 bases and the J gene lost 16 bases, with 23 bases spanning the gap. Germline V gene sequence: CDR1 SGHDN, CDR2 FVKESK. Grouping used clinical history reported by participants in a survey and questionnaire.

What was sequenced was PBMCs or T cells enriched from blood (not recorded which). The rearrangement uses TRBV14 and TRBJ2-1; weak D call: TRBD2 (6 bases). The sequence was obtained from a woman aged 40 to 50 with acute COVID-19. The CDR3 nucleotides are TGTGCCAGCAGCCGCAACCCGGCTTCTAGCGACCGTTTCTTC. Its protein product is CASSRNPASSDRFF.